A selection of T cell receptor beta chains follows, all from one sample in a study of shared clonotypes between healthy human individuals. Clones were sequenced by immunoSEQ multiplex PCR, and TCRdb holds only the in-frame ones, with some missing. The sample shows about 2.1 million clones, approximately 92% of them seen only once. Sequenced input: naive CD8+ T cells from PBMCs. The receptors shown here come from a man aged 18-30 years in good health. Some clones in this sample may be carry-over from other donors' samples. Each CDR3 is given with its conserved first and last residue. A D gene is named only where the DNA matches it firmly. Rows give clone size only sometimes, using once, few, many, or a class for an expanded clone.

V gene	D gene	J gene	clone size	CDR3 DNA	CDR3 protein
TRBV10-3	NA	TRBJ1-2	NA	TGTGCCATCAGTGACGACAGGAGTTACAACTATGGCTACACCTTC	CAISDDRSYNYGYTF
TRBV29-1	NA	TRBJ2-5	NA	TGCAGCGTTGACCCCCACCGGGACAACCAAGAGACCCAGTACTTC	CSVDPHRDNQETQYF
TRBV27	NA	TRBJ2-7	once	TGTGCCAGCAGTTTCCGGACGGGGGACGAGCAGTACTTC	CASSFRTGDEQYF
TRBV7-9	NA	TRBJ1-1	once	TGTGCCAGCACCCCAAACGCGGGCACTGAAGCTTTCTTT	CASTPNAGTEAFF
TRBV29-1	TRBD1	TRBJ2-7	once	TGCAGCGTACTACAGGGGGGCGAGCAGTACTTC	CSVLQGGEQYF
TRBV25-1	NA	TRBJ1-6	once	TGTGCCAGCAGTGCTTTGGTGTTTGGATCACCCCTCCACTTT	CASSALVFGSPLHF
TRBV27	NA	TRBJ1-2	NA	TGTGCCAGCAGTTTATATTCTCGGGCAGGCGTCTATGGCTACACCTTC	CASSLYSRAGVYGYTF
TRBV30	NA	TRBJ2-3	NA	TGTGCCTGGAGTGTATGGGCGGGGGCAATGCCGGATTTT	CAWSVWAGAMPDF
TRBV29-1	NA	TRBJ2-1	NA	TGCAGCGTTGCCGGTTTCGCGGGTTTCCCGTACAATGAGCAGTTCTTC	CSVAGFAGFPYNEQFF
TRBV28	TRBD2	TRBJ2-3	NA	TGTGCCAGCAGTCTCGACGACCTGGCGGGAGGTACAGATACGCAGTATTTT	CASSLDDLAGGTDTQYF
TRBV9	NA	TRBJ1-1	NA	TGTGCCAGCAGCGCCATTTCAGAGAACACTGAAGCTTTCTTT	CASSAISENTEAFF
TRBV29-1	TRBD1	TRBJ2-5	once	TGCAGTGCTCAGAAAGGGACAGCCCGCCAAGAGACCCAGTACTTC	CSAQKGTARQETQYF
TRBV6-1	NA	TRBJ1-2	NA	TGTGCCAGCAGTGACGGATGGGGCGCAGATAACTATGGCTACACCTTC	CASSDGWGADNYGYTF
TRBV27	TRBD1	TRBJ1-1	NA	TGTGCCAGCAGAAGGATACGGACAGGGGACGGATTCCCCGTCACTGAAGCTTTCTTT	CASRRIRTGDGFPVTEAFF
TRBV28	TRBD2	TRBJ2-3	NA	TGTGCCAGCTTTGATACCCAAATAGCGGGTAGCACAGATACGCAGTATTTT	CASFDTQIAGSTDTQYF